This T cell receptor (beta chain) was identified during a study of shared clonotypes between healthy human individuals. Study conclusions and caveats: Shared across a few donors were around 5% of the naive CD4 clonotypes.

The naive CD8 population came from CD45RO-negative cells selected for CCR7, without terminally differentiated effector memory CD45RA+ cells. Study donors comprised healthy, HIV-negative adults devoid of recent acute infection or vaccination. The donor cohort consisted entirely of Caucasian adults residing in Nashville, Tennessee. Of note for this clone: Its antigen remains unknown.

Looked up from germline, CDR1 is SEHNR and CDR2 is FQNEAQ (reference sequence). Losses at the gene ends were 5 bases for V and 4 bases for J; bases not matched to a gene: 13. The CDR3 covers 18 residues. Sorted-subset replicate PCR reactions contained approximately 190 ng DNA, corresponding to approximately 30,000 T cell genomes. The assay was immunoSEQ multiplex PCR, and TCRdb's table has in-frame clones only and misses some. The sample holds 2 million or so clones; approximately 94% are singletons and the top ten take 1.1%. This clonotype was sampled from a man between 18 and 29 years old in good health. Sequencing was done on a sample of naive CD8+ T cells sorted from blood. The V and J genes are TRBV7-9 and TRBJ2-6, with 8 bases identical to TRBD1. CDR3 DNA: TGTGCCAGCAGCCAAGTGACAGGGGCTACGTCAGGGGCCAACGTCCTGACTTTC. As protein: CASSQVTGATSGANVLTF.